This T cell receptor (beta chain) was captured by sequencing in a study of cytomegalovirus exposure and HLA in healthy donors. The study ran its PCR with 60 Vbeta and 13 Jbeta primers. The assay was immunoSEQ multiplex PCR, and TCRdb's table has in-frame clones only and misses some. This sample yields roughly 200,000 clones, of which about four fifths are seen a single time; 2.9% belongs to the top ten. Deletions cut 4 bases from V and 12 bases from J, with 20 bases between. Per germline, CDR1 SGHRS and CDR2 YFSETQ. The CDR3 contains 14 residues. A note on this clone: Its antigen remains unknown.

Study-wide points: Analysis performed later found roughly 17,000 TCR beta sequences associated with HLA alleles at 0.05 false discovery rate.

What was sequenced was PBMCs. The chain employs TRBV5-1 and TRBJ2-1, with D possibly matching TRBD1 (5 bases). This receptor was obtained from a male donor in good health and CMV-seronegative. In DNA form, the CDR3 reads TGCGCCAGCAGCCCGGCCCGGACAAGCCTAGGGCAGTTCTTC. Residues: CASSPARTSLGQFF.